A selection of T cell receptor beta chains follows, all from one sample in a study of long-term antiretroviral therapy in people with HIV. The protocol was immunoSEQ multiplex PCR, while the TCRdb copy is restricted to in-frame clones and leaves out a portion. The sample yields about 28,000 clones, more than 75% seen once. The sequences come from unsorted PBMCs, collected 2 years after starting antiretroviral therapy. These receptors all come from a middle-aged man with HIV. CDR3s include the opening cysteine and the closing phenylalanine or tryptophan. Each record gives: D gene, V gene, J gene, clone size, CDR3 DNA, CDR3 protein. D genes are given only for firm matches. Size values are once, few and many counts, or a class for expanded clones, and some rows have none.

.	TRBV5-4	TRBJ2-3	.	TGTGCCAGCACCTCAGAAGTCGCAGATACGCAGTATTTT	CASTSEVADTQYF
.	TRBV4-3	TRBJ2-7	.	TGCGCCAGCAGCCAAGGCGCCCTCCAGGGGTACGAGCAGTACTTC	CASSQGALQGYEQYF
TRBD1	TRBV27	TRBJ1-5	.	TGTGCCAGCAGTCCTATACAGGGGAGCGGCAATCAGCCCCAGCATTTT	CASSPIQGSGNQPQHF
.	TRBV18	TRBJ1-1	few	TGTGCCAGCTCACCACAAGCGAACACTGAAGCTTTCTTT	CASSPQANTEAFF
TRBD1	TRBV4-1	TRBJ2-6	.	TGCGCCAGCAGCCAAGTAAGGGACAGGCTCCGCTCTGGGGCCAACGTCCTGACTTTC	CASSQVRDRLRSGANVLTF
.	TRBV27	TRBJ1-1	once	TGTGCCAGCAGTCATGCCGGGACTGAAGCTTTCTTT	CASSHAGTEAFF
.	TRBV28	TRBJ1-5	.	TGTGCCAGCAGTTTATTTGGCCAGCCCCAGCATTTT	CASSLFGQPQHF
.	TRBV11-3	TRBJ2-7	.	TGTGCCAGCAGCTTAGGCGGGTTGCACACCGGTCCCTTTTTGGAGCAGTACTTC	CASSLGGLHTGPFLEQYF
TRBD1	TRBV7-9	TRBJ2-6	.	TGTGCCAGCAGCTTCCCGGGGACAGGACTCAGCTCTGGGGCCAACGTCCTGACTTTC	CASSFPGTGLSSGANVLTF
TRBD1	TRBV27	TRBJ1-5	.	TGTGCCAGCAGTTCCGACAGGGGGTTACATCAGCCCCAGCATTTT	CASSSDRGLHQPQHF
.	TRBV2	TRBJ2-1	.	TGTGCCAGCAACACAGGGTCCCCGCGCTACAATGAGCAGTTCTTC	CASNTGSPRYNEQFF
.	TRBV7-2	TRBJ1-1	.	TGTGCCAGCAGCTTAGAGGCGAACACTGAAGCTTTCTTT	CASSLEANTEAFF
.	TRBV7-2	TRBJ2-7	.	TGTGCCAGCAGCTTAGCCGGAGGGAGCGGGTACGAGCAGTACTTC	CASSLAGGSGYEQYF
TRBD1	TRBV11-3	TRBJ2-7	.	TGTGCCAGCACCCGGACGGGGACAGCCTCCTACGAGCAGTACTTC	CASTRTGTASYEQYF
.	TRBV6-4	TRBJ2-1	once	TGTGCCAGCAGTGACGGCACAGGGAACTACAATGAGCAGTTCTTC	CASSDGTGNYNEQFF
.	TRBV5-1	TRBJ2-3	.	TGCGCCAGCAGCTGGGGACGGAGGCCACTGACAGATACGCAGTATTTT	CASSWGRRPLTDTQYF
.	TRBV6-1	TRBJ2-1	.	TGTGCCAGCAGTGATTCTTCCTACAATGAGCAGTTCTTC	CASSDSSYNEQFF
TRBD2	TRBV28	TRBJ2-3	.	TGTGCCAGCAGTTTACTAGCGGGGCTCACAGATACGCAGTATTTT	CASSLLAGLTDTQYF
.	TRBV19	TRBJ2-5	.	TGTGCCAGTAGTATAGCGAGAGGGTCGCAAGAGACCCAGTACTTC	CASSIARGSQETQYF
TRBD2	TRBV27	TRBJ2-1	.	TGTGCCAGCAGTTTTGGCGGGGGGTTCCCCGATGAGCAGTTCTTC	CASSFGGGFPDEQFF
.	TRBV29-1	TRBJ1-1	.	TGCAGCGTTGAAGCCGGACAGTTAGGCACTGAAGCTTTCTTT	CSVEAGQLGTEAFF
.	TRBV28	TRBJ2-5	.	TGTGCCAGCAGTTTCCATCTTAGGGGGAGCCAAGAGACCCAGTACTTC	CASSFHLRGSQETQYF
TRBD1	TRBV30	TRBJ1-2	.	TGTGCCTGGATTTTAGGGGGCTTGAACTATGGCTACACCTTC	CAWILGGLNYGYTF
TRBD2	TRBV18	TRBJ2-4	.	TGTGCCAGCTCACCCCTAGCGGGGATCCTAGCCAAAAACATTCAGTACTTC	CASSPLAGILAKNIQYF
.	TRBV7-9	TRBJ2-7	.	TGTGCCAGCAGCTTAGCAGGGTGGGGATCCTCCTACGAGCAGTACTTC	CASSLAGWGSSYEQYF